Below are 4 T cell receptor beta chains sequenced from a single sample in a study of tumor and adjacent non-tumor tissue in lung cancer (dated by TCRdb to 2016 to 2019). Bulk unsorted tissue served as the source for RNA extraction, and RNA quality was assessed using a NanoDrop ND-1000 and an Agilent 2100. The normal lung samples consisted of distant non-tumor tissue collected more than 3 cm from the tumor edge. The library relied on multiplex PCR. Sequencing relied on an Illumina HiSeq 2500. Following protocols modified from ARM-PCR, the researchers constructed TCRbeta libraries through three rounds of nested PCR with primers (Table S4). TCRdb handled the public reads itself, with Q25 trimming in fastp and clone calling in MiXCR, and kept productive beta chains. Rows matching on CDR3 protein sequence are summarized as one entry with the most common DNA and genes. In this sample the table shows under 95,000 distinct CDR3 sequences, approximately 81% of which occur a single time. 51% of the sample rests with the top ten.

Sequenced material: distant non-tumor lung tissue. Receptors originate from a man aged 55 to 70 with non-small cell lung cancer.

Turning to this clonotype: Because it lacks the conserved phenylalanine or tryptophan at the end, this CDR3 is likely a read error. The DNA is left out, because the CDR3 cannot be placed on it with certainty; the CDR3 is given as TCRdb lists it. J is TRBJ1-1 and V is TRBV6-2 or TRBV6-3; the listed D gene, TRBD1, was not tested against the DNA. The CDR3 comprises 14 residues, both ends counted. CDR1 and CDR2 (germline): MNHEY, SVGEGT. CDR3 in amino acids: CASRHSGTGGEAFS.

Regarding this clonotype: The CDR3 carries no conserved terminal phenylalanine or tryptophan, so it likely arises from a read error. CDR3 sequence reads: CISSLKRNTEAFL. The CDR3 nucleotides read TGTATCAGCAGCTTAAAGCGGAACACTGAAGCTTTCTTG. The gene calls are TRBV11-2 and TRBJ1-1, with D unclear. CDR3 length: 13 residues. Germline CDR1 and CDR2: SGHAT and FQNNGV.

This clonotype was seen a few times. The chain links TRBV2 to TRBJ1-1; D is undetermined. V lost 6 bases to trimming and J lost 1 base, with 9 bases between them. This CDR3 contains 13 residues. Looked up from germline, CDR1 is SNHLY and CDR2 is FYNNEI. CDR3 sequence: CASRLIQNTEAFF. The DNA for the CDR3 is TGTGCCAGCAGGTTGATACAGAACACTGAAGCTTTCTTT.

To note about this clonotype: Lacking the conserved final phenylalanine or tryptophan, this CDR3 likely reflects a read error. The chain has TRBV5-6 and TRBJ1-1; tentative D call: TRBD1 (6 bases). Looked up from germline, CDR1 is SGHDT and CDR2 is YYEEEE. V was trimmed by 2 bases and J by 7 bases, leaving 12 bases between them. CDR3 size: 13 residues. CDR3 in DNA: TGTGCCAGCAGCTTACTTCAGGACAGTGAAGCTTTCCTT. Translated: CASSLLQDSEAFL.